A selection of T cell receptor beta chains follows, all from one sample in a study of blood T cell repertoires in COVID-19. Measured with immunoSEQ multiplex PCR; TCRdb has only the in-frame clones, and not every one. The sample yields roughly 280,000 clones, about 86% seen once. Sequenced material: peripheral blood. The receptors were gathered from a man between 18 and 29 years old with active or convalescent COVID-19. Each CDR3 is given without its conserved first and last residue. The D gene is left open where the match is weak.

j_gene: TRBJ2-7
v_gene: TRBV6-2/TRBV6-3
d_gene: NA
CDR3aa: ASSYSRGAYEQY

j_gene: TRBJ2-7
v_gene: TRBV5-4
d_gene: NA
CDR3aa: ASSLTSREQY

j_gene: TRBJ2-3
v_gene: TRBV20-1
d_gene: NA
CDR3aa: SASRSRGGTDTQY

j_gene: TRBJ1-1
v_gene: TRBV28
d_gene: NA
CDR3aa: ASVLGGAMVEAF

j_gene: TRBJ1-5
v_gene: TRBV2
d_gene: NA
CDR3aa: ASTRTLTGNQPQH

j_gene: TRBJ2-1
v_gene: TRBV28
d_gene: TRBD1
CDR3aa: ASSLGGQGRGEQF

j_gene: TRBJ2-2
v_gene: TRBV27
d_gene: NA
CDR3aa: ASSSPAGELF

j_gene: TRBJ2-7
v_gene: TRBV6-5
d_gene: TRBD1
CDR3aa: ASSPGTGANYEQY

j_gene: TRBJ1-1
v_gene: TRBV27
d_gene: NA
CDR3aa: ASSLGPKTF

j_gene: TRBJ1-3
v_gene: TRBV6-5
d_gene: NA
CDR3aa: AVLRGTSGNTIY

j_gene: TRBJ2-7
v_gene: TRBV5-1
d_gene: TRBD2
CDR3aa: ASSPTGGRFSYEQY

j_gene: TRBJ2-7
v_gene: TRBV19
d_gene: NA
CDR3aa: ASSITSSYEQY

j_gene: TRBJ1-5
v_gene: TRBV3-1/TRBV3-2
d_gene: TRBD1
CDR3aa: ASSPYRGLDTSNQPQH

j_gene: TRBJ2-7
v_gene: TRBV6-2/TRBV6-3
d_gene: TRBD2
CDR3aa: ASSYSHRGGSYEQY

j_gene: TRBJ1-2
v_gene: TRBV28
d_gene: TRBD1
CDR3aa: ASSLDRVYLGRGGYT

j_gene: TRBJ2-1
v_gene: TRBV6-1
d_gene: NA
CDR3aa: ASSEEEGWNEQF

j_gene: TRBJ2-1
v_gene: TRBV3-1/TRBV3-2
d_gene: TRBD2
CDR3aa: ASSQPIGGGGNEQF

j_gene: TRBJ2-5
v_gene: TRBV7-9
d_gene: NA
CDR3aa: ASSLDQRATQY

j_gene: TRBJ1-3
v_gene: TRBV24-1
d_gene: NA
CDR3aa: ATSRGGRLRTIY

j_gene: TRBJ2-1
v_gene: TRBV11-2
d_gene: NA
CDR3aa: ASSLGLYNEQF

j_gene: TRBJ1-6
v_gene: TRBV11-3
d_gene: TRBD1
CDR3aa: ASSQRQGANSPLH

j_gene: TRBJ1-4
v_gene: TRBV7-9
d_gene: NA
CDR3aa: ASAGETGFISNEKLF

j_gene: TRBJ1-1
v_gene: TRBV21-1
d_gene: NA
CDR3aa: ASSTPTGDSGQGIFTEAF

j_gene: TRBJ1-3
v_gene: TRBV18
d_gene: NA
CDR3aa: ASSPSGGRNTIY

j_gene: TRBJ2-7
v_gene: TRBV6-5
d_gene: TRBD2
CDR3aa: AISRLAGGEQY

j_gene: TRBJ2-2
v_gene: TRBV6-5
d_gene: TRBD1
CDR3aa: ASSYAGTGDTGELF

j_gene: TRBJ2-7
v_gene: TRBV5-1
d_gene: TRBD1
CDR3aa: ASSYAGTGGDEQY

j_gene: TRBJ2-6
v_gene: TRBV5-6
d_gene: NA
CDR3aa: AKRVYSGANVLT

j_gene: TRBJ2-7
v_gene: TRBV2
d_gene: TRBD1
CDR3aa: ASIGTGEVREQY

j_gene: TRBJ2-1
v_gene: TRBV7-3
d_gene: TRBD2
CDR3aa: ASSLNRGSPYNEQF

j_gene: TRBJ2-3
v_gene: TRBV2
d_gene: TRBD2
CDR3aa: ASSLLAGGLTDTQY